The text below deals with one T cell receptor beta chain. The table came from immunoSEQ multiplex PCR; TCRdb's copy has only in-frame clones and leaves some out. The data hold 95,000 to 100,000 clones, with roughly nine tenths observed a single time. This specimen comes from a study of blood T cell repertoires in COVID-19. The CDR3 contains 13 residues. Trimming removed 2 bases from V and 4 bases from J, with 8 bases in between. Germline CDR1 and CDR2: SGHTA and FQGNSA. This chain links TRBV7-2 with TRBJ2-5; D not certain. The sequencing sample was made of peripheral blood. This clonotype was sampled from a man in his fifties with acute or convalescent COVID-19. CDR3 amino acids: CASSLSYTETQYF. The CDR3 DNA follows: TGTGCCAGCAGCTTAAGTTACACAGAGACCCAGTACTTC.